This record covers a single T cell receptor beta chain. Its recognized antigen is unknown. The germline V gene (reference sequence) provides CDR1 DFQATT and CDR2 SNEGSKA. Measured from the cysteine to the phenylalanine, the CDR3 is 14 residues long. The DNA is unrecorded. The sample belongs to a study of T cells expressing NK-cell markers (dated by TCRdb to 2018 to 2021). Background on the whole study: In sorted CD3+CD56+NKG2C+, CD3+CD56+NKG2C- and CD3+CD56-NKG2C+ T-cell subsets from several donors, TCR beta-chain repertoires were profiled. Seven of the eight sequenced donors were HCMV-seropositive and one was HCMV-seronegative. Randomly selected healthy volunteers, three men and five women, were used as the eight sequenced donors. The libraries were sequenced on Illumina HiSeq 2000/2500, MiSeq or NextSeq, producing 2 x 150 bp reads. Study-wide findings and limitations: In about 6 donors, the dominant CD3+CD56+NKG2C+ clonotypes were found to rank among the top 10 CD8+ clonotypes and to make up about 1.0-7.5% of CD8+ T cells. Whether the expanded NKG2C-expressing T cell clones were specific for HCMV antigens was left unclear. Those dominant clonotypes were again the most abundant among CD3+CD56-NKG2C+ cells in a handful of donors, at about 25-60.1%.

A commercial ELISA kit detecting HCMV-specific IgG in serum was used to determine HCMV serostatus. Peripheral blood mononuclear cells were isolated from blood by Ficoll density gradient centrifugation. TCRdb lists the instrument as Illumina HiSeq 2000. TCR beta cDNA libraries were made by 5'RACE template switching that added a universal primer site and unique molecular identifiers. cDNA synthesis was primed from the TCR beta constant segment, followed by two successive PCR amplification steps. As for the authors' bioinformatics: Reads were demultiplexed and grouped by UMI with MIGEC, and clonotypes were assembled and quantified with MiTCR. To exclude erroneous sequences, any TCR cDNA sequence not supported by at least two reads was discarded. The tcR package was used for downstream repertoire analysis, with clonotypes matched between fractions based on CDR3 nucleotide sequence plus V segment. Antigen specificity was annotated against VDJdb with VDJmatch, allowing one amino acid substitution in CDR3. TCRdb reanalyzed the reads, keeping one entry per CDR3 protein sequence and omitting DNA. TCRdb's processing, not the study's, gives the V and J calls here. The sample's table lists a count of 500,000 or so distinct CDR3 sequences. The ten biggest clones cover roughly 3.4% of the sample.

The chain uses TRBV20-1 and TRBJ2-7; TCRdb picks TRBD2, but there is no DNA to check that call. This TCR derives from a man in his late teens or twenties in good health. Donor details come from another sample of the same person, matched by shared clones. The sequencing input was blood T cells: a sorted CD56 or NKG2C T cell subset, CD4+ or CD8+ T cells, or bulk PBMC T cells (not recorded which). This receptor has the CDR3 CSALAGWSPYEQYF.